This T cell receptor (beta chain) was obtained from a study of blood T cell repertoires in COVID-19. Looking at the study overall: Acute and convalescent COVID-19 specimens originated in the United States, Italy and Spain. T cells, B-cell-depleted T cells, or PBMCs provided the cDNA or gDNA that served as material.

With 7 bases clipped from V and 3 bases from J, the junction kept 8 bases outside the gene matches. The CDR3 extends over 15 amino acids. Germline V gives CDR1 MNHEY, CDR2 SVGAGI. Authors' data handling: Cell counts per sample came from amplifying reference gene primers. The table came from immunoSEQ multiplex PCR; TCRdb's copy has only in-frame clones and leaves some out. Clonal size and the V and J genes are those of that table, whereas D and trimming came from the DNA. The sample has 170,000 or so clones, more than 70% seen once; the top ten hold approximately 7%. This clone appeared a few times. This clonotype originated in a man aged 45-60 years with active or convalescent COVID-19. The genes are TRBV6-5 and TRBJ1-4; 7 positions agree with TRBD1. Sequences were obtained from peripheral blood. CDR3 nucleotide sequence: TGTGCCAGCACCCGGAGGGGGCGGTCTAATGAAAAACTGTTTTTT. Amino acid sequence: CASTRRGRSNEKLFF.